This T cell receptor (beta chain) was found in a study of blood T cell repertoires in COVID-19 (TCRdb year 2020). About the full investigation: Samples from collaborators originated in the United States, Italy and Spain and spanned both the acute and convalescent phases of COVID-19. The material from the prospective study consisted of cDNA or gDNA derived from T cells, B-cell-depleted T cells, or PBMCs. The dataset comprised deeply sampled blood TCRbeta repertoires from subjects exposed to, actively infected with, or recovered from COVID-19. The repertoires were released in a freely available public database meant as a resource for research on the immune response to SARS-CoV-2. The samples were drawn from the first 160 participants of the ongoing ImmuneRACE study and from 1,200 or so subjects provided by 6 global collaborators. The sample metadata nearly always contained a de-identified subject ID, COVID-19 status, age in years and sex. HLA class I and class II types, where available, came from metadata supplied by the sample provider rather than from assay-based typing.

The CDR3 holds 16 amino acids from the cysteine to the phenylalanine. The DNA shown is the 48-base CDR3, in frame from base 1. The trim is 2 bases for V and 3 bases for J, with a gap of 16 bases between the germline ends. The CDR1 and CDR2 encoded by the germline V gene are MRHNA and SNTAGT. TCRbeta CDR3 regions were amplified from genomic DNA using the immunoSEQ Assay, a bias-controlled multiplex PCR. Turning to the authors' computational methods: The number of nucleated cells in each sample was estimated by amplification of reference gene primers within the assay. Sequence reads were collapsed and filtered to measure the absolute abundance of every unique TCRbeta CDR3 rearrangement. Productive Simpson clonality was computed per sample as the square root of Simpson's diversity index over productive rearrangements. TCRdb obtained this table from immuneACCESS and retained in-frame rearrangements with V and J assigned. These tables miss some clones; where compared with another copy, unresolved V genes account for less than half of the shortfall, and the remainder is unexplained. The V and J calls and clone size were taken over from that table, and D and trimming were inferred from the DNA. This sample lists approximately 120,000 clones; around 70% were detected once. Jointly, the top ten make up less than 6.5% of the sample.

This clone was seen a handful of times. Its cognate antigen has yet to be identified. No qualities accompany the bases; no much larger clone lies one base away. General study outcomes and caveats: Clinical and demographic metadata were provided uncurated, with the amount varying by source and participant.

Whole blood was collected in K2EDTA tubes by collaborating institutions according to the institutions' own protocols. Collaborator samples were shipped for TCRbeta analysis as frozen whole blood, isolated PBMCs, or DNA extracted from either sample type. Input material: peripheral blood. This TCR was recovered from a man aged 55 to 69 with acute or convalescent COVID-19. Here the chain combines TRBV6-4 and TRBJ1-2, with the D gene too uncertain to name. This receptor has the CDR3 CASSDPIYGRDYGYTF. The sequenced DNA is TGTGCCAGCAGTGACCCGATTTACGGTCGGGACTATGGCTACACCTTC.